Following are 27 T cell receptor beta chains from one sample sequenced in a study of T cell repertoires in cytomegalovirus infection. MiXCR, run by TCRdb on the reads, gives a single entry per CDR3 protein. In the table there are 900,000 to 950,000 distinct CDR3 sequences, around 29% of which are singletons. These TCRs are of unknown antigen specificity. The material sequenced was cultured CD8+ T cells from PBMCs, taken from culture after CMV antigen stimulation. The source is a human donor in good health (CMV status not recorded). Some clones in this sample may be carry-over from other donors' samples.

This sequence joins TRBV6-6 and TRBJ1-5; tentative D call: TRBD1 (6 bases). The ends were cut back, 2 bases at V and 5 bases at J, with 13 bases in the middle. Looked up from germline, CDR1 is MNHNY and CDR2 is SVGAGI (reference sequence). The length of the CDR3 is 15 residues. The CDR3 DNA is TGTGCCAGCAGTTACCGGGGCCACAGGGATCAGCCCCAGCATTTT. Its translation is CASSYRGHRDQPQHF.

A remark on this clonotype: One end of the junction fails to match germline, which may point to a read error. J is TRBJ1-1 and V is TRBV12-3 or TRBV12-4; no definite D call. CDR3 length: 13 amino acids. Here the CDR3 reads CASSPGWLAEVFF. In DNA form, the CDR3 reads TGTGCCAGCAGCCCGGGTTGGTTAGCTGAAGTTTTCTTT.

This clonotype was detected only a few times. The chain joins TRBV4-1 to TRBJ2-1; tentatively, D is TRBD2 (5 bases). Germline assignment: CDR1 MGHRA and CDR2 YSYEKL. The V gene lost 1 base and the J gene lost 9 bases, with 16 bases spanning the gap. CDR3 length: 15 amino acids. The CDR3 DNA follows: TGCGCCAGCAGCCAAGTTAGTAGCCGGGGTGCTGAGCAGTTCTTC. It encodes CASSQVSSRGAEQFF.

This clonotype was seen a few times. V is TRBV7-8 and J is TRBJ2-7; D unclear. CDR1 is SGHVS and CDR2 is FQNEAQ in the germline V gene. Trimming took 2 bases from V and 2 from J, leaving 16 bases between them. The CDR3 sequence is 16 residues long. The DNA of the CDR3 is TGTGCCAGCAGCTTAAAAGGTCTTACGGTCCCCTACGAGCAGTACGTC. Its translation: CASSLKGLTVPYEQYV.

This clonotype was counted only a few times. The CDR3 coding sequence is TGTGCCAGCGGTTTCCAGTTACACATGAACACTGAAGCTTTCTTT. Residues: CASGFQLHMNTEAFF. V and J are TRBV5-5 and TRBJ1-1; no clear D. Looked up from germline, CDR1 is SGHKS and CDR2 is YYEKEE (reference sequence). V lost 7 bases, J lost 0 bases, and 16 bases lay in between. This CDR3 comprises 15 residues.

V gene TRBV3-1 combines with J gene TRBJ1-2, with D unclear. The length of the CDR3 is 15 residues. Trimming stripped 1 base from V and 12 bases from J, with 21 bases between. The germline CDR1 and CDR2 sequences are LGHDT and YNNKEL (reference sequence). CDR3 loop: CASSQASGREAVNTF. CDR3 in DNA: TGTGCCAGCAGCCAAGCTTCCGGGAGAGAGGCGGTCAACACCTTC.

The rearrangement uses TRBV27 and TRBJ1-2; the match to TRBD1 covers 7 bases. V lost 3 bases, J lost 1 base, and 2 bases stayed unmatched. The CDR3 covers 14 residues. Germline V gives CDR1 MNHEY, CDR2 SMNVEV (reference sequence). CDR3 loop: CASSFTGVNYGYTF. The CDR3 nucleotides are TGTGCCAGCAGTTTTACAGGGGTTAACTATGGCTACACCTTC.

The chain is built from TRBV6-2 or TRBV6-3 and TRBJ2-3; TRBD1 might be the D (6 bases). The CDR3 has 16 residues. Trimming took off 2 bases at V and 3 bases at J, with 15 bases between the two ends. Germline V CDR1 and CDR2: MNHEY, SVGEGT. CDR3 in amino acids: CASSYGQGLWTDTQYF. The CDR3 DNA follows: TGTGCCAGCAGTTACGGTCAGGGGCTTTGGACAGATACGCAGTATTTT.

This clonotype occurred many times. J is TRBJ2-1 and V is TRBV7-2, with TRBD1 matching over 7 bases. This CDR3 comprises 16 residues. Germline values: CDR1 SGHTA, CDR2 FQGNSA. J was trimmed by 0 bases and V by 0 bases; bases with no gene match: 2. For the CDR3, the DNA is TGTGCCAGCAGCTTAGCTGGGACAGTCTCCTACAATGAGCAGTTCTTC. It encodes CASSLAGTVSYNEQFF. The whole variable domain, filled in from reference TRBV7-2 and TRBJ2-1, reads GAGVSQSPSNKVTEKGKDVELRCDPISGHTALYWYRQSLGQGLEFLIYFQGNSAPDKSGLPSDRFSAERTGGSVSTLTIQRTQQEDSAVYLCASSLAGTVSYNEQFFGPGTRLTVL.

V usage is TRBV6-2 or TRBV6-3 and J usage is TRBJ2-3; D uncertain. CDR1 is MNHEY and CDR2 is SVGEGT in the germline V gene. The length of the CDR3 is 12 residues. V was trimmed by 3 bases and J by 7 bases, leaving 8 bases between them. CDR3 protein: CASSYSVHTQYF. The CDR3 region has the DNA TGTGCCAGCAGTTATTCGGTGCATACGCAGTATTTT.

The rearrangement uses TRBV20-1 and TRBJ2-7; possible D gene TRBD1, 6 bases. The CDR3 runs to 13 residues. Germline-derived CDR1 and CDR2 are DFQATT and SNEGSKA (reference sequence). The V gene lost 2 bases and the J gene lost 6 bases, with 14 bases spanning the gap. CDR3 DNA sequence: TGCAGTGCTAGATCCCGACAGGACAGCGAGCAGTACTTC. It specifies CSARSRQDSEQYF.

This chain joins TRBV12-3 or TRBV12-4 and TRBJ2-7; 7 positions agree with TRBD1. This CDR3 comprises 13 residues. V was clipped by 2 bases and J by 7 bases; unmatched bases: 5. In nucleotides, the CDR3 is TGTGCCAGCAGTTTAAAGGGGGCTGGTGAGCAGTACGTC. It encodes CASSLKGAGEQYV.

Worth noting for this clonotype: A read error may explain this, as a much larger clone is one base away. V is TRBV27 and J is TRBJ2-7; D tentatively fits TRBD1 or TRBD2 (5 bases each). The CDR3 is 12 residues long. Germline lookup yields CDR1 MNHEY and CDR2 SMNVEV (reference sequence). V was shortened by 1 base and J by 5 bases, with 6 bases between the two germline ends. The CDR3 DNA reads TGTGCCAGCAGTTTATGGGGGAACGAGCAGTACTTC. It yields the protein CASSLWGNEQYF.

The chain joins TRBV12-3 or TRBV12-4 to TRBJ2-3; 11 bases align to TRBD2. There are 16 residues in the CDR3. The V and J ends lost 6 bases and 5 bases, in that order; junction bases with no gene match: 10. The CDR3: CASSPQLAGAGDTQYF. The DNA for the CDR3 is TGTGCCAGCAGCCCCCAACTAGCGGGGGCGGGAGATACGCAGTATTTT.

This clonotype was counted many times. The chain links TRBV7-2 to TRBJ1-3, with no clear D. CDR1 SGHTA and CDR2 FQGNSA come from the germline V gene. V lost 3 bases and J 0 bases, leaving 9 bases between the germline ends. The CDR3 spans 15 residues. In DNA, the CDR3 is TGTGCCAGCAGCTTTTACGATAGCTCTGGAAACACCATATATTTT. Protein product: CASSFYDSSGNTIYF.

This rearrangement joins TRBV2 to TRBJ2-1; no definite D call. In germline, CDR1 is SNHLY, CDR2 FYNNEI. The CDR3 contains 13 residues. The germline V and J ends were trimmed by 2 bases and 4 bases, with 6 bases remaining between them. The CDR3 sequence: CASSEWKYNEQFF. The CDR3 region has the DNA TGTGCCAGCAGTGAATGGAAATACAATGAGCAGTTCTTC.

As concerns this clonotype: This may arise from a read error, as a much more abundant clone is one base away. This sequence joins TRBV7-6 and TRBJ2-3; D not certain. V was clipped by 5 bases and J by 4 bases, with 10 bases between them. The CDR3 length is 13 residues. The germline V gene has CDR1 SGHVS and CDR2 FNYEAQ. The CDR3 loop is CASSLQPADTQYF. The CDR3 bases are TGTGCCAGCAGCCTCCAACCCGCAGATACGCAGTATTTT.

In its sample, this clonotype was seen a few times. The rearrangement uses TRBV27 and TRBJ2-1; D gene unclear. The CDR3 length is 13 residues. Germline V lookup: CDR1 MNHEY, CDR2 SMNVEV (reference sequence). Trimming pared 7 bases from V and 5 bases from J, leaving 12 bases between. The CDR3 DNA follows: TGTGCCAGCAAACCTATGATGAACAATGAGCAGTTCTTC. Translating gives CASKPMMNNEQFF.

This clonotype was seen many times. The chain uses TRBV11-1 and TRBJ1-1, with unresolved D. V was shortened by 5 bases and J by 1 base, with 17 bases between the two germline ends. The CDR3 is made up of 16 amino acids. Germline CDR1 reads SGHAT; CDR2 reads FQDESV (reference sequence). The CDR3 here is CASSGPSEAANTEAFF. CDR3 nucleotides: TGTGCCAGCAGCGGACCGAGCGAGGCGGCGAACACTGAAGCTTTCTTT.

CDR3 in DNA: TGTGCCAGCAGTTATGGCGCGAGCCAAGAGACCCAGTACTTC. It specifies CASSYGASQETQYF. V and J are TRBV6-2 or TRBV6-3 and TRBJ2-5; D not resolved. The length of the CDR3 is 14 residues. Trimming pared 3 bases from V and 1 base from J, leaving 9 bases between. Germline V gene lookup returns CDR1 MNHEY and CDR2 SVGEGT.

In regard to this clonotype: A much larger clone sits a single nucleotide away, making a read error possible. This chain joins TRBV7-9 and TRBJ2-2; D gene ambiguous. The CDR3 runs to 16 residues. Germline loops: CDR1 SEHNR, CDR2 FQNEAQ (reference sequence). CDR3 loop: CASSPVPGRPTEELFF. In DNA form, the CDR3 reads TGTGCCAGCAGCCCCGTCCCAGGCAGGCCCACCGAGGAGCTGTTTTTT.

The chain employs TRBV29-1 and TRBJ2-7; the D call may be TRBD1 or TRBD2 (5 bases each). The CDR3 runs 11 residues. The ends were cut back, 6 bases at V and 4 bases at J, with 10 bases in the middle. The germline gives CDR1 SQVTM, CDR2 ANQGSEA. CDR3 sequence (DNA): TGCAGCGTAACGGGGCGTTACGAGCAGTACTTC. Translation: CSVTGRYEQYF.

This clonotype was seen a handful of times. This may be a read error, as it is one base from a much larger clone. This chain connects TRBV6-5 to TRBJ1-1; D unresolved. CDR3 length equals 13 residues. Between the trimmed V and J ends, which lost 4 bases and 1 base, there was a span of 7 bases. The germline gives CDR1 MNHEY, CDR2 SVGAGI. This chain's CDR3 is CASSLNQNTEAFF. In DNA, the CDR3 is TGTGCCAGCAGTTTGAACCAGAACACTGAAGCTTTCTTT.

The chain couples TRBV2 to TRBJ2-1, with 8 bases fitting TRBD1. V was pared by 9 bases and J by 2 bases, with 3 bases of the junction left unmatched. CDR3 length: 13 amino acids. The germline gives CDR1 SNHLY, CDR2 FYNNEI. This chain's CDR3 is CARDRVAYNEQFF. The CDR3, as DNA: TGTGCCAGGGACAGGGTCGCCTACAATGAGCAGTTCTTC.

The rearrangement uses TRBV19 and TRBJ1-1; 9 positions agree with TRBD1. The CDR3 length is 14 residues. CDR1 and CDR2 (germline): LNHDA, SQIVND (reference sequence). Germline trimming cut 6 bases from V and 5 bases from J; bases unmatched to any gene: 7. The CDR3 reads CASSLQGAWTEAFF. The CDR3 DNA reads TGTGCCAGTAGCCTACAGGGGGCATGGACTGAAGCTTTCTTT.

This clonotype was seen a handful of times. This chain joins TRBV11-3 and TRBJ2-3, with D tentatively TRBD2 (6 bases). Looked up from germline, CDR1 is SGHNT and CDR2 is YENEEA. The V end lost 5 bases, the J end lost 4 bases, and 16 bases lay between the germline ends. There are 15 residues in the CDR3. CDR3 region: CASSPGLSGADTQYF. DNA for the CDR3: TGTGCCAGCAGCCCGGGACTCTCGGGAGCAGATACGCAGTATTTT. Full variable domain (rest looked up from reference TRBV11-3 and TRBJ2-3): EAGVVQSPRYKIIEKKQPVAFWCNPISGHNTLYWYLQNLGQGPELLIRYENEEAVDDSQLPKDRFSAERLKGVDSTLKIQPAELGDSAVYLCASSPGLSGADTQYFGPGTRLTVL.

This clonotype came up a few times. The junction and the germline gene differ at one end; a read error may be behind it. The V gene is TRBV7-7, the J gene TRBJ2-5, with a possible D match to TRBD2 (5 bases). The CDR3 sequence is 15 residues long. The germline V gene encodes CDR1 SSHAT and CDR2 FNYEAQ (reference sequence). The CDR3 loop is CASSSRTGVGETQYF. Here the CDR3 DNA reads TGTGCTAGCAGCTCACGAACCGGGGTGGGGGAGACCCAGTACTTC. The full variable domain, its missing parts supplied by reference TRBV7-7 and TRBJ2-5, is GAGVSQSPRYKVTKRGQDVTLRCDPISSHATLYWYQQALGQGPEFLTYFNYEAQPDKSGLPSDRFSAERPEGSISTLTIQRTEQRDSAMYRCASSSRTGVGETQYFGPGTRLLVL.